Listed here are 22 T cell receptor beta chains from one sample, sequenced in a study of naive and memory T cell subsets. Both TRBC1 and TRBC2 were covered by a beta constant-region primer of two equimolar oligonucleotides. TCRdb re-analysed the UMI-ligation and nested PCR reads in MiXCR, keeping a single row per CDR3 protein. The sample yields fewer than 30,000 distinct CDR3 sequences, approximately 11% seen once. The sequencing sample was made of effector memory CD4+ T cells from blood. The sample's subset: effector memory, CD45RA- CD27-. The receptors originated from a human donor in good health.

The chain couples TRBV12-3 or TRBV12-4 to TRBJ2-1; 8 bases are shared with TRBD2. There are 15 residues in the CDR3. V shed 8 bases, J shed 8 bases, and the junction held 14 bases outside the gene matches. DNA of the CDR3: TGTGCCAGCGCCGGGAGGAGCGGGAGCGGCTATGAGCAGTTCTTC. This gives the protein CASAGRSGSGYEQFF.

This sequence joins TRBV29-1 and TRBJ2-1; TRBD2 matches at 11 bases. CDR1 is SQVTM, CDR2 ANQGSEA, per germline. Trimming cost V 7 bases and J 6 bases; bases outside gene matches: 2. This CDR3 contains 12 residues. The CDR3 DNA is TGCAGCGCCGGGACTAGCGGCAATGAGCAGTTCTTC. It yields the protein CSAGTSGNEQFF.

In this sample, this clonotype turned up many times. In DNA, the CDR3 is TGCAGCTCAACAGGGGTTAAGAATGAGCAGTTCTTC. Protein sequence: CSSTGVKNEQFF. V is TRBV29-1 and J is TRBJ2-1; 7 bases align to TRBD1. Trimming at V came to 8 bases and at J to 7 bases, leaving 8 bases not matched to a gene. This CDR3 region has 12 residues. Germline V gene data show CDR1 as SQVTM and CDR2 as ANQGSEA.

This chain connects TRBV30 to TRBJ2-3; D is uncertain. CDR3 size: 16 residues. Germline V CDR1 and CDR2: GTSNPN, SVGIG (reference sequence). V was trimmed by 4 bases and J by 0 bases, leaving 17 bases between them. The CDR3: CAWTPPQTASTDTQYF. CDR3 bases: TGTGCCTGGACTCCCCCACAAACCGCTAGCACAGATACGCAGTATTTT. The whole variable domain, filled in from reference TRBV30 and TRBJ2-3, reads SQTIHQWPATLVQPVGSPLSLECTVEGTSNPNLYWYRQAAGRGLQLLFYSVGIGQISSEVPQNLSASRPQDRQFILSSKKLLLSDSGFYLCAWTPPQTASTDTQYFGPGTRLTVL.

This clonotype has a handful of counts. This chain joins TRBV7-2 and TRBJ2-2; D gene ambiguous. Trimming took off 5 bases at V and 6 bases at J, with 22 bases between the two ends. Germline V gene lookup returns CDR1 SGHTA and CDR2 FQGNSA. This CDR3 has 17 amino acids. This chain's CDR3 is CASSPLGVRVGAGELFF. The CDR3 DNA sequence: TGTGCCAGCAGCCCTCTAGGAGTGCGAGTTGGCGCCGGGGAGCTGTTTTTT.

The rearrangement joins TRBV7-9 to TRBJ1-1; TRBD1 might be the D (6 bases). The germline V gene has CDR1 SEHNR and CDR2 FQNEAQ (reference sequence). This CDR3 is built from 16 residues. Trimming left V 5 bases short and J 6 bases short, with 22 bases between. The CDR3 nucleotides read TGTGCCAGCAGCCTACGGGGGGGCCAGACGGGTTCTGAAGCTTTCTTT. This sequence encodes CASSLRGGQTGSEAFF. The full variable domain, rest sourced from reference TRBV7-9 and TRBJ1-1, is DTGVSQNPRHKITKRGQNVTFRCDPISEHNRLYWYRQTLGQGPEFLTYFQNEAQLEKSRLLSDRFSAERPKGSFSTLEIQRTEQGDSAMYLCASSLRGGQTGSEAFFGQGTRLTVV.

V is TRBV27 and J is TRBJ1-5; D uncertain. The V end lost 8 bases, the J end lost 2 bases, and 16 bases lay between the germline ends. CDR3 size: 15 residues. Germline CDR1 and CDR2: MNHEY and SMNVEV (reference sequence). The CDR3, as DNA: TGTGCCAGCGCCCGACGGGCGGCGCGCAATCAGCCCCAGCATTTT. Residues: CASARRAARNQPQHF.

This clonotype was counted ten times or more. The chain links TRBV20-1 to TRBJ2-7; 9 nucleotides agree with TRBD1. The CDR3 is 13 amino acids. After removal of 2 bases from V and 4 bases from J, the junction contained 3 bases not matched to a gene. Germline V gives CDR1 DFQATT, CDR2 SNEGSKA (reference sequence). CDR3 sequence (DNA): TGCAGTGCTAGACCGGGACAGGGATACGAGCAGTACTTC. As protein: CSARPGQGYEQYF.

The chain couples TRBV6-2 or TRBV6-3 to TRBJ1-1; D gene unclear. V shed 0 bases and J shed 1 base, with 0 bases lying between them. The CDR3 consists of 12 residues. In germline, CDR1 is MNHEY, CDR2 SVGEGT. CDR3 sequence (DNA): TGTGCCAGCAGTTACTCGAACACTGAAGCTTTCTTT. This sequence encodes CASSYSNTEAFF.

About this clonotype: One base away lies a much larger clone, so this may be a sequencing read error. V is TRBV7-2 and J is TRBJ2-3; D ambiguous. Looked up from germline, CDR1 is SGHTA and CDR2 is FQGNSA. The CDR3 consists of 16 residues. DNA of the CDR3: TGTGCCAGCAGCTTAGCGCTGCACCTTAACACAGAAACGCAGTATTTT. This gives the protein CASSLALHLNTETQYF.

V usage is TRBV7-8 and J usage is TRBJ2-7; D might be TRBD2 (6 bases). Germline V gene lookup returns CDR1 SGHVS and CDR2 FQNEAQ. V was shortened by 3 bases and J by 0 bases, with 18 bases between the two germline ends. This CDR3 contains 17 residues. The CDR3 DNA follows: TGTGCCAGCAGCTTCCGGGTGCAGTGGACTACCTCCTACGAGCAGTACTTC. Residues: CASSFRVQWTTSYEQYF.

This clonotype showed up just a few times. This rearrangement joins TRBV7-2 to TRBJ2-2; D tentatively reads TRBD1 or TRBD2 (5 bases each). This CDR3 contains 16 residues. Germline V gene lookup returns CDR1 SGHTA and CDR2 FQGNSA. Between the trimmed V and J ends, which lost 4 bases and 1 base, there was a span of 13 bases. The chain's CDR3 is CASSSNRDLNTGELFF. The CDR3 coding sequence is TGTGCCAGCAGCTCAAACCGGGACCTGAACACCGGGGAGCTGTTTTTT. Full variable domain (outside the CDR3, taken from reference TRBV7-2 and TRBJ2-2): GAGVSQSPSNKVTEKGKDVELRCDPISGHTALYWYRQSLGQGLEFLIYFQGNSAPDKSGLPSDRFSAERTGGSVSTLTIQRTQQEDSAVYLCASSSNRDLNTGELFFGEGSRLTVL.

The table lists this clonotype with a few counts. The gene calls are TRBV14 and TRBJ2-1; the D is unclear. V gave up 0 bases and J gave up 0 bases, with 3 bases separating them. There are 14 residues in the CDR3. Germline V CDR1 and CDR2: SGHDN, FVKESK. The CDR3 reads CASSQENSYNEQFF. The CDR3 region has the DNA TGTGCCAGCAGCCAAGAGAACTCCTACAATGAGCAGTTCTTC.

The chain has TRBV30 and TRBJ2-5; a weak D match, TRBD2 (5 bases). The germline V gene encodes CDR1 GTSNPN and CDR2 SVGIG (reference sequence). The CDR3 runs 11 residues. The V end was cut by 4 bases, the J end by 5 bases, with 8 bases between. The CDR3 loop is CAWIATETQYF. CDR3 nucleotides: TGTGCCTGGATAGCGACGGAGACCCAGTACTTC.

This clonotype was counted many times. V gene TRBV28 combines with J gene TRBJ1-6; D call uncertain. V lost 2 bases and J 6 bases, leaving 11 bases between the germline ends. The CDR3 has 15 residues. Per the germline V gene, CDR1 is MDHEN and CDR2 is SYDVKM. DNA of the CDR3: TGTGCCAGCAGTTTACCAGCGACCATTAATTCACCCCTCCACTTT. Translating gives CASSLPATINSPLHF.

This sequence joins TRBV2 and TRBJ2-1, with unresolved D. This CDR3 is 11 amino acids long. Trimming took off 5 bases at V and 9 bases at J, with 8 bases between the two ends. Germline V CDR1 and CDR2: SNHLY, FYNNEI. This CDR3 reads CASSRYGEQFF. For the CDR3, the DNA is TGTGCCAGCAGTCGGTACGGTGAGCAGTTCTTC.

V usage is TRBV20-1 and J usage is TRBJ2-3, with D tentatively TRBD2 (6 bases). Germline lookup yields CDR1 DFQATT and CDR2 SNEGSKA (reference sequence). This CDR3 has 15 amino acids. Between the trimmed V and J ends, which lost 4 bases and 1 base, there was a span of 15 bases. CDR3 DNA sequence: TGCAGTGCTATGGTTAGGGACTCGGGCACAGATACGCAGTATTTT. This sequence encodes CSAMVRDSGTDTQYF.

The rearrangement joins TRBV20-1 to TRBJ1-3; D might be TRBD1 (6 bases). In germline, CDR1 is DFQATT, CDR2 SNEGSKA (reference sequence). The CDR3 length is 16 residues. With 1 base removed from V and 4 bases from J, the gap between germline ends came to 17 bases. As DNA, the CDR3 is TGCAGTGCTAGAGTTTACAGGGCCACTACGGGAAACACCATATATTTT. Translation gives CSARVYRATTGNTIYF.

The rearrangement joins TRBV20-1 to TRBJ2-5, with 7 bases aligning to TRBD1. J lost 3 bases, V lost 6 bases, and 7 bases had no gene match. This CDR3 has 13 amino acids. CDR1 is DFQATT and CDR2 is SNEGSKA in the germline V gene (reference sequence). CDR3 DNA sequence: TGCAGTGCCCCCAACGACAGGGAAGAGACCCAGTACTTC. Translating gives CSAPNDREETQYF.

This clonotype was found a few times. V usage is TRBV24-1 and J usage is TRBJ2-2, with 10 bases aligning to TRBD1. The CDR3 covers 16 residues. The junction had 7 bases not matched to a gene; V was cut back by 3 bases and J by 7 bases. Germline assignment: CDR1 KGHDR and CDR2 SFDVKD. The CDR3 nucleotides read TGTGCCACCAGTGATAAGGGACAGGGGAGGGTCGGGGAGCTGTTTTTT. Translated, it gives CATSDKGQGRVGELFF.

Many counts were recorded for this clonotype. The DNA for the CDR3 is TGTGCCAGCAGTTTACTGGCTACCGGGGCCAACGTCCTGACTTTC. This translates into CASSLLATGANVLTF. The chain employs TRBV12-3 or TRBV12-4 and TRBJ2-6, with unresolved D. The CDR3 runs to 15 residues. Trimming stripped 2 bases from V and 4 bases from J, with 9 bases between.

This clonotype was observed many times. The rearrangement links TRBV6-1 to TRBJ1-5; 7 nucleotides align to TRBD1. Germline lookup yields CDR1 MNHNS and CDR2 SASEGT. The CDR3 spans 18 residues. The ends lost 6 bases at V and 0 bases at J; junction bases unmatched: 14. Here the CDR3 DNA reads TGTGCCAGCAGCGACTTTTTGACAGGGACATATAGCAATCAGCCCCAGCATTTT. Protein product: CASSDFLTGTYSNQPQHF.